This TCR beta chain is drawn from a study of Graves' ophthalmopathy and Graves' hyperthyroidism. The study amplified TCR beta CDR3 regions using RNA transcripts. The authors performed first-round RT-PCR with HTBI primers and then a second-round multiplex PCR. TCRdb ran MiXCR on the multiplex PCR reads and lists one entry per CDR3 protein. The sample has under 60,000 distinct CDR3 sequences; less than 65% are singletons. This clonotype was found many times. Trimming took off 2 bases at V and 5 bases at J, with 7 bases between the two ends. CDR1 is SGHRS, CDR2 YFSETQ, per germline. The CDR3 totals 13 residues.

The sample consisted of peripheral blood. The TCR sequence derives from an adult woman with Graves' ophthalmopathy. V and J are TRBV5-1 and TRBJ2-2; D gene uncertain. DNA of the CDR3: TGCGCCAGCAGCTTCCAGCAGACCGGGGAGCTGTTTTTT. It codes for CASSFQQTGELFF.